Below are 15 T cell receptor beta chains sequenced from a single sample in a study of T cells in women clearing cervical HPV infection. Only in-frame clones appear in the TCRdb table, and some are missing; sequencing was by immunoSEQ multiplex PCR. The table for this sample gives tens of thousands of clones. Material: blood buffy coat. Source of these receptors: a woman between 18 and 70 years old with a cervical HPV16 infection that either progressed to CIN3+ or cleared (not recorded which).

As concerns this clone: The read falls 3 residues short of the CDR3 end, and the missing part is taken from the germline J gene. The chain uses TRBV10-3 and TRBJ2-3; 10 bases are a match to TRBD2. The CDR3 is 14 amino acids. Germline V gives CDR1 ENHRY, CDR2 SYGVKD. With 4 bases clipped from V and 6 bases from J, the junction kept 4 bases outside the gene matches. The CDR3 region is CAISGLAGVDTQYF. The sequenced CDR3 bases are TGTGCCATCAGTGGCCTAGCGGGGGTGGATACG.

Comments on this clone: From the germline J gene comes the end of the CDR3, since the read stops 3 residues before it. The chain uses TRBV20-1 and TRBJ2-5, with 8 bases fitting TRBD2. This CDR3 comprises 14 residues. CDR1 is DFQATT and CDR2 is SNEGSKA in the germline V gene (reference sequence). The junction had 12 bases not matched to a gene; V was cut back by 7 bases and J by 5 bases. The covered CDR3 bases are TGCAGTGTCAGCGGGAGTAATTTCGTGGAGACC. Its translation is CSVSGSNFVET. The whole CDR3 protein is CSVSGSNFVETQYF.

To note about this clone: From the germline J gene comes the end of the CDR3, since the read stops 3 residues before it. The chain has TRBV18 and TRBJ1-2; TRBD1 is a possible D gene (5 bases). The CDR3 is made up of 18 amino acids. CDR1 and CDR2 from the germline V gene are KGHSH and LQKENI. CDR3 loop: CASSLSPPGGSGPGDYTF. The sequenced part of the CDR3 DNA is TGTGCCAGCTCACTCTCACCCCCCGGGGGTTCCGGACCGGGGGAC.

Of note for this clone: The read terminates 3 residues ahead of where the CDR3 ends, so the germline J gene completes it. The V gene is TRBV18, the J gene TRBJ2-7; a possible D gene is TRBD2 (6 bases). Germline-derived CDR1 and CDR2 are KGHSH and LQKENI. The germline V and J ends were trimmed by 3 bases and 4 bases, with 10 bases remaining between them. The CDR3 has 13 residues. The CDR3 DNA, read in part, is TGTGCCAGCTCACCGGAGGGCCAGTACGAG. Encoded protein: CASSPEGQYE. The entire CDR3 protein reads CASSPEGQYEQYF.

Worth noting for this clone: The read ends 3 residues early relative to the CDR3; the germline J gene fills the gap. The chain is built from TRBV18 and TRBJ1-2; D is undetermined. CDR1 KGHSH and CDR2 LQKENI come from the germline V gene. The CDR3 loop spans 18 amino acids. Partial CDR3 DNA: TGTGCCAGCTCACTGGAGGCCGCAGGCGGGAGTAGGTTGGACGAC. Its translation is CASSLEAAGGSRLDD. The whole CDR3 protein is CASSLEAAGGSRLDDYTF. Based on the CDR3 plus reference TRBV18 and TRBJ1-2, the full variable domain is NAGVMQNPRHLVRRRGQEARLRCSPMKGHSHVYWYRQLPEEGLKFMVYLQKENIIDESGMPKERFSAEFPKEGPSILRIQQVVRGDSAAYFCASSLEAAGGSRLDDYTFGSGTRLTVV.

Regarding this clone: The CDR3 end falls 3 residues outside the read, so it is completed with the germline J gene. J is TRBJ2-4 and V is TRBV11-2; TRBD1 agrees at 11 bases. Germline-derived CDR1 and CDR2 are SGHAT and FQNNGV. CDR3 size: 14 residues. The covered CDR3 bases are TGTGCCAGCAGCCCAGGGACAGGGGGGGAGACT. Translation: CASSPGTGGET. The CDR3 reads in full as CASSPGTGGETQYF.

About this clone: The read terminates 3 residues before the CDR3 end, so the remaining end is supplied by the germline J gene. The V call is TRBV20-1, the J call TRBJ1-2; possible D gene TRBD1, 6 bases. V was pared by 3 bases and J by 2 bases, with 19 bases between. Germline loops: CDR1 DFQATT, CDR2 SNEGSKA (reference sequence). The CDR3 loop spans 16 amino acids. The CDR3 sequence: CSASPGTYQGNYGYTF. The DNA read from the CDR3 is TGCAGTGCTAGCCCCGGGACATATCAAGGGAACTATGGC.

The part of the CDR3 DNA that was read is TGTGCCAGTAGTATTGGGGGACTGTATGGT. Translation gives CASSIGGLYG. The entire CDR3 is CASSIGGLYGQYF. The chain uses TRBV19 and TRBJ2-4; D possibly corresponds to TRBD2 (6 bases). The sequenced fragment ends 3 residues before the CDR3 boundary, so the rest is inferred from the germline J gene. CDR3 size: 13 residues. Germline V lookup: CDR1 LNHDA, CDR2 SQIVND (reference sequence).

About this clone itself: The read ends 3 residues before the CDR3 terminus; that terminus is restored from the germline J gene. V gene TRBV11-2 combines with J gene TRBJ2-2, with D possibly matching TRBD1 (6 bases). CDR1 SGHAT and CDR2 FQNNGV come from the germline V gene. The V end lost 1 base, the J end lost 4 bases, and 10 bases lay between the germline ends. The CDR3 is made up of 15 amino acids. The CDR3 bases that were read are TGTGCCAGCAGCTTAGGGGTAGGGGGCACCGGGGAG. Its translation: CASSLGVGGTGE. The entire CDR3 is CASSLGVGGTGELFF.

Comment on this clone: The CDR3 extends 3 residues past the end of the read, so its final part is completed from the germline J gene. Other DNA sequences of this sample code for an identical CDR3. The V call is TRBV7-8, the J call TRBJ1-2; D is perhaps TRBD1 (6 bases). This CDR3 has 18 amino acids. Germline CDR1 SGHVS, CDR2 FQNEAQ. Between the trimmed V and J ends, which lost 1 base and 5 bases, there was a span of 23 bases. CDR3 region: CASSLGRVSVGAKYGYTF. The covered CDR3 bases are TGTGCCAGCAGCTTAGGGAGAGTTTCTGTGGGGGCGAAGTATGGC.

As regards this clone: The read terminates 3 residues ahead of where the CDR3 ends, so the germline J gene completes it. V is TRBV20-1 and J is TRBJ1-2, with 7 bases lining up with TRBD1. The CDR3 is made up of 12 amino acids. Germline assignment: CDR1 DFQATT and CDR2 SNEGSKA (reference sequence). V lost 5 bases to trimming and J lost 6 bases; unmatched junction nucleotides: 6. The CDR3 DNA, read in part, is TGCAGTGCTGTGACAGGGAAAAATGGC. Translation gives CSAVTGKNG. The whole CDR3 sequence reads CSAVTGKNGYTF.

Here the CDR3 reads CASSGSGSLCRGEKLFF. CDR3 DNA, as far as it was read: TGCGCCAGCAGTGGGAGCGGGAGCCTCTGTCGGGGGGAAAAA. The rearrangement uses TRBV10-1 and TRBJ1-4, with D possibly TRBD1 on 5 matching bases. Read data end 3 residues before the CDR3 end; the end is taken from the germline J gene. This CDR3 is 17 amino acids long. Germline V lookup: CDR1 WNHNN, CDR2 SYGVQD (reference sequence). Trimming removed 4 bases at V and 8 bases at J, with 23 bases between.

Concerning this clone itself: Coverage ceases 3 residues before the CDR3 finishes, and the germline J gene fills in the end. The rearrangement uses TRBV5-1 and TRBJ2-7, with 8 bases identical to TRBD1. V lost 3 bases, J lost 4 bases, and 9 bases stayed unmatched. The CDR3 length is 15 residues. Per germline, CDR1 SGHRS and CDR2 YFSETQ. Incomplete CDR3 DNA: TGCGCCAGCAGCTCCCTACAGGGGGATGAGTACGAG. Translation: CASSSLQGDEYE. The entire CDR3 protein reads CASSSLQGDEYEQYF.

The CDR3 loop reads CAISAKLRADTQYF. The sequenced CDR3 bases are TGTGCCATCAGCGCTAAGTTGAGGGCAGATACC. This chain uses TRBV10-3 with TRBJ2-5; possible D gene TRBD2, 5 bases. The CDR3 end is not reached by the read, which stops 3 residues before it; the germline J gene fills it in. The CDR3 consists of 14 residues. Germline lookup yields CDR1 ENHRY and CDR2 SYGVKD.

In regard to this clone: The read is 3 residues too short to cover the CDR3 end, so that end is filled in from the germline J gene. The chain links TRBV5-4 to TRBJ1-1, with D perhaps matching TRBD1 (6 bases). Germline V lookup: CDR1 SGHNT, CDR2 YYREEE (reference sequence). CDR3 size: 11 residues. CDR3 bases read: TGTGCCAGCAGCGTACAGGGCACA. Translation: CASSVQGT. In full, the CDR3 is CASSVQGTAFF.